The rows below give T cell receptor beta chains drawn from one sample of a study of T cell responses to AZD1222 COVID-19 vaccine. The repertoire was sequenced with immunoSEQ multiplex PCR; TCRdb's copy has only in-frame clones and lacks some. Here the sample spans around 140,000 clones, more than 85% being singletons. This material consisted of peripheral blood, taken on day 0 of AZD1222 vaccination. These receptors were collected from an adult in good health. The CDR3 runs from the conserved cysteine through the conserved F or W. A D gene is named only where the DNA matches it firmly. The size entry is marked missing in some rows and otherwise reads once, few, many or a size class.

once | TRBJ2-7 | TRBD2 | TRBV18 | TGTGCCAGCTCACCACGAGCGGGAGACGGTAGAGAGCAGTACTTC | CASSPRAGDGREQYF
- | TRBJ2-3 | - | TRBV2 | TGTGCCAGCACGCCTAGCGGCACAGATACGCAGTATTTT | CASTPSGTDTQYF
- | TRBJ2-3 | - | TRBV19 | TGTGCCAATTACCCCGGGGGTAGAGCGGGCCTCACAGATACGCAGTATTTT | CANYPGGRAGLTDTQYF
- | TRBJ2-2 | - | TRBV7-8 | TGTGCCAGCAGCTTAGACCCGGGGTCCGGGGAGCTGTTTTTT | CASSLDPGSGELFF
- | TRBJ2-3 | - | TRBV7-2 | TGTGCCAGCAGCTTAGTTACGGGGGCGCAGTATTTT | CASSLVTGAQYF
- | TRBJ1-2 | - | TRBV2 | TGTGCCAGCAAGCTATGGGGGCCCGGCTACACCTTC | CASKLWGPGYTF
- | TRBJ2-3 | TRBD2 | TRBV29-1 | TGCAGCGCCTGGGGCGGGGGGTCCTCGAGTACGCAGTATTTT | CSAWGGGSSSTQYF
- | TRBJ1-1 | - | TRBV11-2 | TGTGCCAGCAGCTTAGAGAACACTGAAGCTTTCTTT | CASSLENTEAFF
- | TRBJ1-5 | TRBD1 | TRBV2 | TGTGCCAGCAGGGGGACAGGTGGGAGCAATCAGCCCCAGCATTTT | CASRGTGGSNQPQHF
- | TRBJ2-3 | - | TRBV15 | TGTGCCACCAGCTCCGGGAGCACACATACGCAGTATTTT | CATSSGSTHTQYF
- | TRBJ2-7 | - | TRBV6-5 | TGTGCCAGCAGTTACTCCAGGAGGGGGGTATACGAGCAGTACTTC | CASSYSRRGVYEQYF
- | TRBJ1-5 | - | TRBV19 | TGTGCCAGTAGGAAGGGGTTTCGAGGGGACCTCAATCAGCCCCAGCATTTT | CASRKGFRGDLNQPQHF